These T cell receptor beta chains were read from a single sample in a study of blood T cell repertoires in COVID-19. The data were produced by immunoSEQ multiplex PCR, yet TCRdb's version contains in-frame clones alone and is incomplete. Of over 600,000 clones listed, 70% to 90% are singletons. Material: peripheral blood. The receptors stem from a woman between 18 and 29 years old with acute or convalescent COVID-19. Both conserved end residues are part of each CDR3. The order of the fields is clone size, J gene, V gene, D gene, CDR3 DNA, CDR3 protein. The D gene is left open where the match is weak. Only part of the rows carry a size: once, few, many, or a class if the clone is expanded.

size: NA
J: TRBJ1-4
V: TRBV2
D: NA
DNA: TGTGCCAGCAGTGATATATGGCAGGGGCGAGCTGAAAAACTGTTTTTT
CDR3: CASSDIWQGRAEKLFF

size: NA
J: TRBJ2-7
V: TRBV9
D: NA
DNA: TGTGCCAGCAGCAACTCTCCCCAGGAAAGGATCTTC
CDR3: CASSNSPQERIF

size: NA
J: TRBJ1-2
V: TRBV5-1
D: NA
DNA: TGCGCCAGCAGCTTGTTGTCAGGGGATGGCTACACCTTC
CDR3: CASSLLSGDGYTF

size: few
J: TRBJ1-2
V: TRBV27
D: NA
DNA: TGTGCCAGCAGTTTATCGGGCGATGGCTACACCTTC
CDR3: CASSLSGDGYTF

size: NA
J: TRBJ2-7
V: TRBV10-3
D: TRBD1
DNA: TGTGCCATCAGTGAGTCGGCAGGGGGCACCTACGAGCAGTACTTC
CDR3: CAISESAGGTYEQYF

size: NA
J: TRBJ2-7
V: TRBV10-3
D: TRBD2
DNA: TGTGCCATCAGTGAGGGTGGGGGGGCCTACGAGCAGTACTTC
CDR3: CAISEGGGAYEQYF

size: NA
J: TRBJ1-1
V: TRBV21-1
D: NA
DNA: TGTGCCAGACAGGGGGGGCAAGCTTTCTTT
CDR3: CARQGGQAFF

size: NA
J: TRBJ1-1
V: TRBV6-5
D: TRBD1
DNA: TGTGCCAGCAGAACGGGACAGGCCAACACTGAAGCTTTCTTT
CDR3: CASRTGQANTEAFF

size: NA
J: TRBJ1-5
V: TRBV28
D: NA
DNA: TGTGCCAGCAGTGCTCCGGGGGGACCCCAGCATTTT
CDR3: CASSAPGGPQHF

size: NA
J: TRBJ1-5
V: TRBV6-2/TRBV6-3
D: NA
DNA: TGTGCCAGCAGTTACTCGGGGGGGAAGGGCAATCAGCCCCAGCATTTT
CDR3: CASSYSGGKGNQPQHF

size: NA
J: TRBJ1-1
V: TRBV6-4
D: NA
DNA: TGTGCCAGCAGTGCCTCGGAGAAAGGGGGCACTGAAGCTTTCTTT
CDR3: CASSASEKGGTEAFF

size: NA
J: TRBJ1-5
V: TRBV4-1
D: NA
DNA: TGCGCCAGCAGCCAACCCGGGCAGCCCCAGCATTTT
CDR3: CASSQPGQPQHF

size: NA
J: TRBJ1-2
V: TRBV18
D: NA
DNA: TGTGCCAGCTCACTAGGGCCGGGAAACTATGGCTACACCTTC
CDR3: CASSLGPGNYGYTF

size: NA
J: TRBJ1-1
V: TRBV6-5
D: TRBD1
DNA: TGTGCCAGCAGTTACTTACCGGACAGGGGGAACACTGAAGCTTTCTTT
CDR3: CASSYLPDRGNTEAFF

size: NA
J: TRBJ2-2
V: TRBV2
D: NA
DNA: TGTGCCAGCAGTCCACCTCCAGGGCTTGGCACCGGGGAGCTGTTTTTT
CDR3: CASSPPPGLGTGELFF

size: NA
J: TRBJ1-4
V: TRBV11-2
D: TRBD1
DNA: TGTGCCAGCAGCCAAGACAGGGGCTCGACTAATGAAAAACTGTTTTTT
CDR3: CASSQDRGSTNEKLFF

size: NA
J: TRBJ1-2
V: TRBV12-2
D: NA
DNA: TGTGCAAGTCGCTCGGTGGAACAGGGGTTTTCCCGTGGCTACACCTTC
CDR3: CASRSVEQGFSRGYTF

size: NA
J: TRBJ1-2
V: TRBV25-1
D: NA
DNA: TGTGCCAGCAGTGATTGGCAGGGGAATGGCTACACCTTC
CDR3: CASSDWQGNGYTF

size: NA
J: TRBJ1-2
V: TRBV7-8
D: NA
DNA: TGTGCCAGCAGCTTACTGGGACTTGATGGCTACACCTTC
CDR3: CASSLLGLDGYTF

size: NA
J: TRBJ1-2
V: TRBV27
D: TRBD1
DNA: TGTGCCAGCAGTTTCGGACAGGCTGACTATGGCTACACCTTC
CDR3: CASSFGQADYGYTF

size: NA
J: TRBJ1-1
V: TRBV27
D: NA
DNA: TGTGCCAGCAGTTTAGAGGGTCACCTTCGGGCCGAAGCTTTCTTT
CDR3: CASSLEGHLRAEAFF

size: NA
J: TRBJ1-5
V: TRBV7-9
D: TRBD1
DNA: TGTGCCAGCAGCCCCGGGACAGGGGCAAGTCAGCCCCAGCATTTT
CDR3: CASSPGTGASQPQHF

size: NA
J: TRBJ1-1
V: TRBV4-3
D: NA
DNA: TGCGCCAGCAGCCAAGGAGGCAGGGTGAACACTGAAGCTTTCTTT
CDR3: CASSQGGRVNTEAFF

size: NA
J: TRBJ1-4
V: TRBV7-9
D: NA
DNA: TGTGCCAGCAGCTCTAGTGGCGGGAGGTTGGAAAAACTGTTTTTT
CDR3: CASSSSGGRLEKLFF

size: few
J: TRBJ1-2
V: TRBV27
D: TRBD1
DNA: TGTGCCAGCAGTCGAACGACGACAGGGCTGCGGTATGGCTACACCTTC
CDR3: CASSRTTTGLRYGYTF

size: NA
J: TRBJ2-5
V: TRBV7-9
D: NA
DNA: TGTGCCAGCAGCTTTCGTCCGAGGGAGACCCAGTACTTC
CDR3: CASSFRPRETQYF

size: few
J: TRBJ2-7
V: TRBV19
D: NA
DNA: TGTGCCAGTAGTATGGCGGGACCTCCCTACGAGCAGTACTTC
CDR3: CASSMAGPPYEQYF

size: NA
J: TRBJ2-1
V: TRBV9
D: TRBD1
DNA: TGTGCCAGCAGCGGGGGGACAGGCTACAATGAGCAGTTCTTC
CDR3: CASSGGTGYNEQFF

size: NA
J: TRBJ2-3
V: TRBV4-2
D: TRBD2
DNA: TGTGCCAGCAGCCAAGATCTCGCGGGGGGGCGGACAGATACGCAGTATTTT
CDR3: CASSQDLAGGRTDTQYF

size: NA
J: TRBJ1-1
V: TRBV5-1
D: NA
DNA: TGCGCCAGCAGCTTGGCGGGCCCCGGGGGGCAAATCACTGAAGCTTTCTTT
CDR3: CASSLAGPGGQITEAFF

size: NA
J: TRBJ2-7
V: TRBV29-1
D: TRBD2
DNA: TGCAGCGTTGAAGGGGGCGGGGGGAATTACGAGCAGTACTTC
CDR3: CSVEGGGGNYEQYF

size: NA
J: TRBJ2-3
V: TRBV3-1/TRBV3-2
D: NA
DNA: TGTGCCAGCAGCCCAAGGACAGATCGGGTACCGCAGTATTTT
CDR3: CASSPRTDRVPQYF

size: NA
J: TRBJ1-2
V: TRBV10-3
D: TRBD1
DNA: TGTGCCATCAGTGGACTACCACAGGGGGAGTTTCAGCGCTTC
CDR3: CAISGLPQGEFQRF

size: NA
J: TRBJ1-2
V: TRBV27
D: NA
DNA: TGTGCCAGCAGTTACAGCGGCGATTATGGCTACACCTTC
CDR3: CASSYSGDYGYTF

size: NA
J: TRBJ2-1
V: TRBV12-3/TRBV12-4
D: NA
DNA: TGTGCCAGCAGTCCAGGCTCCTACAATGAGCAGTTCTTC
CDR3: CASSPGSYNEQFF

size: NA
J: TRBJ2-7
V: TRBV11-2
D: TRBD1
DNA: TGTGCCAGCAGCTTAGAGCTACAGGGGGGCTACGAGCAGTACTTC
CDR3: CASSLELQGGYEQYF

size: NA
J: TRBJ1-1
V: TRBV7-3
D: NA
DNA: TGTGCCAGCAGCTCAGTCCCGGGACTCTTTTTCTTT
CDR3: CASSSVPGLFFF

size: NA
J: TRBJ1-1
V: TRBV2
D: TRBD1
DNA: TGTGCCAGCAAGGGGGACAGGGGGCTCGCTGAAGCTTTCTTT
CDR3: CASKGDRGLAEAFF

size: NA
J: TRBJ2-1
V: TRBV19
D: NA
DNA: TGTGCCAGTAGTCGCGGTGGAAGCGGTGAGCAGTTCTTC
CDR3: CASSRGGSGEQFF

size: NA
J: TRBJ2-7
V: TRBV3-1/TRBV3-2
D: NA
DNA: TGTGCCAGCAGCGCGGGACAGAGATACGAGCAGTACTTC
CDR3: CASSAGQRYEQYF

size: NA
J: TRBJ2-5
V: TRBV18
D: NA
DNA: TGTGCCAGCTCACCCCCATCGGGAGAGACCCAGTACTTC
CDR3: CASSPPSGETQYF

size: NA
J: TRBJ1-3
V: TRBV5-4
D: TRBD1
DNA: TGTGCCAGCAGCCGAGGACAGGGAGAAGGAAACACCATATATTTT
CDR3: CASSRGQGEGNTIYF